These T cell receptor beta chains were read from a single sample in a study of CD8+CD57+ T cells in acquired aplastic anemia. TCRdb passed the reads through MiXCR, listing each CDR3 protein once. The data show over 150,000 distinct CDR3 sequences, with roughly 40% seen just once and approximately 1% held by the top ten. The sequenced sample was sorted CD4+, CD8+, or CD8+CD57+ T cells (not recorded which) from PBMCs. Receptor source: a human donor in good health. Both conserved end residues are part of each CDR3. The order of the fields is D gene, clone size, J gene, V gene, CDR3 DNA, CDR3 protein. D genes are given only for firm matches. Size tells how often a clone was seen (once, few, many) or the class of an expanded clone, and some rows leave it out.

>.|many|TRBJ2-3|TRBV20-1
TGCAGTGCTAGAGATACGTGGGCAGATACGCAGTATTTT
CSARDTWADTQYF
>TRBD1|.|TRBJ1-5|TRBV6-1
TGTGCCAGCAACACAGGGGGAGGGAGACAGCCCCAGCATTTT
CASNTGGGRQPQHF
>.|few|TRBJ1-6|TRBV2
TGTGCCAGCAGTATTAGGACGATCTATAATTCACCCCTCCACTTT
CASSIRTIYNSPLHF
>TRBD1|many|TRBJ2-6|TRBV20-1
TGCAGTGCTGGAGGACAGGGCTCTGGGGCCAACGTCCTGACTTTC
CSAGGQGSGANVLTF
>.|many|TRBJ2-5|TRBV12-3/TRBV12-4
TGTGCCAGCAGTTTAATCCAGGGAGGACAAGAGACCCAGTACTTC
CASSLIQGGQETQYF
>.|.|TRBJ2-1|TRBV12-3/TRBV12-4
TGTGCCAGTCATCTCGAGAATGAGCAGTTCTTC
CASHLENEQFF
>.|many|TRBJ2-5|TRBV29-1
TGCAGCGTCCGGCAGGGGCAGGGAGAGACCCAGTACTTC
CSVRQGQGETQYF
>TRBD2|.|TRBJ2-5|TRBV28
TGTGCCAGCAGTTTATTGGGGCTAGCGGCGCAAGAGACCCAGTACTTC
CASSLLGLAAQETQYF
>.|.|TRBJ1-1|TRBV10-3
TGTGCCAGCCGGGTCGCTAACACTGAAGCTTTCTTT
CASRVANTEAFF
>TRBD1|many|TRBJ1-1|TRBV5-6
TGTGCCAGCAGCTTGGGGGGACAGCCTGAAGCTTTCTTT
CASSLGGQPEAFF
>.|.|TRBJ1-4|TRBV15
TGTGCCACCAGCAGAGATTCCGTGAGGGTAGGCGAAAAACTGTTTTTT
CATSRDSVRVGEKLFF
>.|once|TRBJ1-2|TRBV10-3
TGTGCCATCCTTCCCCCCAGAGGAACCCTCTATGGCTACACCTTC
CAILPPRGTLYGYTF
>TRBD1|few|TRBJ2-3|TRBV25-1
TGTGCCAGCAGCGGACAGTTACAGGGGGGCCCAGATACGCAGTATTTT
CASSGQLQGGPDTQYF
>.|once|TRBJ1-1|TRBV29-1
TGCAGCGTTAGCAGGATCATGAACACTGAAGCTTCCTTT
CSVSRIMNTEASF
>.|.|TRBJ1-6|TRBV6-1
TGTGCCAGCAGACCCTCGGGGGATAATTCACCCCTCCACTTT
CASRPSGDNSPLHF
>.|.|TRBJ2-7|TRBV20-1
TGCAGTGCTAGAGTTAGGTCCTCCTACGAGCAGTACTTC
CSARVRSSYEQYF
>TRBD1|.|TRBJ2-7|TRBV9
TGTGCCAGCAGCCCGAGGGACAGGGATTGGTACGAGCAGTACTTC
CASSPRDRDWYEQYF
>.|.|TRBJ1-3|TRBV11-2
TGTGCCAGCAGCTTGGTGGGGGGCAGGTCTGGAAACACCATATATTTT
CASSLVGGRSGNTIYF
>.|.|TRBJ2-2|TRBV15
TGTGCCACCAGCAGAGCCCGGGTCACCGGGGAGCTGTTTTTT
CATSRARVTGELFF
>.|.|TRBJ2-5|TRBV20-1
TGCAGTGCTGGGGACACAGTGAAAGAGACCCAGTACTTC
CSAGDTVKETQYF
>TRBD1|.|TRBJ1-4|TRBV5-1
TGCGCCAGCAGCGTAGGATCGGGACAGGGGAGACTGTTTTTT
CASSVGSGQGRLFF
>.|.|TRBJ2-1|TRBV24-1
TGTGCCACCAGTGATGGGTGGGGCAATGAGCAGTTCTTC
CATSDGWGNEQFF
>.|.|TRBJ2-5|TRBV10-3
TGTGCCATCAGTGAGCCTGCGACAGGGTTGGGGGGTCAAGAGACCCAGTACTTC
CAISEPATGLGGQETQYF
>TRBD2|many|TRBJ2-7|TRBV7-9
TGTGCCAGCAGCTTAGGTGGGCGGGAGGAGTACGAGCAGTACTTC
CASSLGGREEYEQYF
>TRBD1|.|TRBJ1-1|TRBV5-1
TGCGCCAGCAGCTTGGACCCCGGGACAGTCAGAGCTTTCTTT
CASSLDPGTVRAFF
>.|.|TRBJ2-7|TRBV19
TGTGCCACCGCCGGGGATCTCCTGTTGGACGAGCAGTACTTC
CATAGDLLLDEQYF
>TRBD1|many|TRBJ1-2|TRBV2
TGTGCCAGCAGTGAAGCACTATTGGGACAGGGTCTTGGCTACACCTTC
CASSEALLGQGLGYTF
>TRBD2|.|TRBJ2-1|TRBV25-1
TGTGCCAGCAGTGCCTCGGGACTAGCGGGAGTGGACAATGAGCAGTTCTTC
CASSASGLAGVDNEQFF
>.|.|TRBJ2-7|TRBV7-2
TGTGCCAGCAGTGTCTCCGGGCTGACCTACGAGCAGTACTTC
CASSVSGLTYEQYF
>TRBD2|.|TRBJ2-1|TRBV12-3/TRBV12-4
TGTGCCAGCAGTACTAGCGGCAGAAATGAGCAGTTCTTC
CASSTSGRNEQFF
>TRBD2|.|TRBJ2-7|TRBV28
TGTGCCAGGCTACTAGCGCCCGGGGACGAGCAGTACTTC
CARLLAPGDEQYF
>TRBD1|.|TRBJ1-2|TRBV7-3
TGTGCCAGCAGCCGACAGGGCTATGGCTACACCTTC
CASSRQGYGYTF
>.|many|TRBJ2-7|TRBV3-1
TGTGCCAGCAGCCAAGATAAATACGAGCAGTACTTC
CASSQDKYEQYF
>.|.|TRBJ2-3|TRBV7-3
TGTGCCAGCAGCTCTGGGACAAGTAGCACAGATACGCAGTATTTT
CASSSGTSSTDTQYF
>TRBD2|.|TRBJ2-2|TRBV6-2/TRBV6-3
TGTGCCAGCAGGGTTACTGGACTAGCGGGAGTAGGCACCGGGGAGCTGTTTTTT
CASRVTGLAGVGTGELFF
>TRBD1|.|TRBJ2-7|TRBV20-1
TGCAGTGCCCCCGGGACAGGGTTCTACGAGCAGTACTTC
CSAPGTGFYEQYF
>.|.|TRBJ1-1|TRBV7-9
TGTGCCAGCATCATGGGTCGGGATGAAGCTTTCTTT
CASIMGRDEAFF
>.|many|TRBJ1-2|TRBV19
TGTGCCAGTAGTATAATCCCAGGCTATGGCTACACCTTC
CASSIIPGYGYTF
>TRBD1|.|TRBJ1-2|TRBV19
TGTGCCAGTACCTATACTGTGGACAGGGGCTATGGCTACACCTTC
CASTYTVDRGYGYTF
>TRBD1|.|TRBJ2-7|TRBV11-3
TGTGCCAGCTCAGGGGGACAAGCTTACGAGCAGTACTTC
CASSGGQAYEQYF
>TRBD2|many|TRBJ2-5|TRBV20-1
TGCAGTGTGACTAGCGGGGCACAAGAGACCCAGTACTTC
CSVTSGAQETQYF